A single sample is the source of the 14 T cell receptor beta chains below, sequenced in a study. From the 5' RACE reads, TCRdb called clonotypes with MiXCR, one entry per CDR3 protein. The sample contains more than 8,000 distinct CDR3 sequences, roughly 25% of which appear only once. Tregs were sorted as CD4+CD25+CD127-/low cells. Material for sequencing was Tregs sorted from blood. The receptors come from a female donor with breast cancer.

By frequency in the sample, this clonotype is medium-sized. This chain uses TRBV4-1 with TRBJ1-5, with D hard to call. The CDR3 has 15 residues. V was clipped by 1 base and J by 5 bases, with 12 bases between them. In germline, CDR1 is MGHRA, CDR2 YSYEKL. CDR3 DNA sequence: TGCGCCAGCAGCCAAGTGGGAACCGGGGATCAGCCCCAGCATTTT. Encoded protein: CASSQVGTGDQPQHF.

This clonotype was recorded many times. The rearrangement joins TRBV6-5 to TRBJ2-7; D gene uncertain. Germline-derived CDR1 and CDR2 are MNHEY and SVGAGI. The CDR3 has 16 residues. V lost 6 bases and J lost 3, with 21 bases in between. As DNA, the CDR3 is TGTGCCAGCAGCCGTCTCCTGGGTAGGAGAGGCTACGAGCAGTACTTC. Its protein is CASSRLLGRRGYEQYF.

A single count supports this clonotype. The chain carries TRBV29-1 and TRBJ2-4; no clear D. The germline gives CDR1 SQVTM, CDR2 ANQGSEA. The ends were cut back, 3 bases at V and 4 bases at J, with 16 bases in the middle. This CDR3 has 15 residues. CDR3 bases: TGCAGCGTTGAGGTGGGGAAGCAGAATAAAAACATTCAGTACTTC. This encodes CSVEVGKQNKNIQYF.

This clonotype rates as medium-sized (0.01 to 0.1%). V is TRBV4-1 and J is TRBJ2-2, with 9 bases lining up with TRBD2. Germline V gene sequence: CDR1 MGHRA, CDR2 YSYEKL. V shed 3 bases, J shed 3 bases, and the junction held 5 bases outside the gene matches. CDR3 size: 16 residues. The CDR3 here is CASSHRLAGDTGELFF. CDR3 bases: TGCGCCAGCAGCCATCGATTAGCGGGAGACACCGGGGAGCTGTTTTTT.

The chain carries TRBV5-1 and TRBJ1-1; tentative D call: TRBD1 (5 bases). Per the germline V gene, CDR1 is SGHRS and CDR2 is YFSETQ. This CDR3 contains 13 residues. V shed 0 bases and J shed 5 bases, with 8 bases lying between them. CDR3: CASSLAGATEAFF. The DNA for the CDR3 is TGCGCCAGCAGCTTGGCCGGGGCGACTGAAGCTTTCTTT.

Details on this clonotype: A read error may explain this, as a much larger clone is one base away. The rearrangement links TRBV25-1 to TRBJ1-2, with 7 bases identical to TRBD1. The CDR3 extends over 12 amino acids. CDR1 and CDR2 from the germline V gene are MGHDK and SYGVNS. V trimming: 8 bases; J trimming: 3 bases; junction bases outside the gene matches: 3. CDR3 residues: CASSTGHYGYTF. CDR3 in DNA: TGTGCCAGCTCGACAGGGCACTATGGCTACACCTTC.

About this clonotype itself: A single base separates this from a much larger clone, so it may be a read error. This chain connects TRBV7-9 to TRBJ1-5, with 7 bases matching TRBD1. The germline V gene has CDR1 SEHNR and CDR2 FQNEAQ (reference sequence). This CDR3 has 13 residues. V dropped 8 bases and J dropped 6; count of bases not matched to a gene: 7. The CDR3 protein is CASCPQGGQPQHF. CDR3 nucleotides: TGTGCCAGCTGCCCTCAGGGGGGTCAGCCCCAGCATTTT.

This clonotype has a handful of counts. The V and J genes are TRBV24-1 and TRBJ1-2, with unresolved D. The V gene lost 0 bases and the J gene lost 7 bases, with 5 bases spanning the gap. The germline V gene encodes CDR1 KGHDR and CDR2 SFDVKD. This CDR3 comprises 12 residues. CDR3 DNA sequence: TGTGCCACCAGTGATTTGGACTCTGGCTACACCTTC. As protein: CATSDLDSGYTF.

Worth noting for this clonotype: A much larger clone lies one base from this, so it may be a read error. In this CDR3 the conserved last residue, phenylalanine or tryptophan, is missing, so a read error is likely. The chain combines TRBV5-1 with TRBJ2-7; D is uncertain. The CDR3 covers 14 residues. V was pared by 0 bases and J by 0 bases, with 7 bases between. CDR1 and CDR2 (germline): SGHRS, YFSETQ. In nucleotides, the CDR3 is TGCGCCAGCAGCTTGGTTGCCAGCTCCTACGAGCAGTACTCC. Residues: CASSLVASSYEQYS.

This clonotype came up a few times. V and J are TRBV20-1 and TRBJ2-4; D tentatively reads TRBD1 or TRBD2 (5 bases each). This CDR3 has 17 amino acids. Germline lookup yields CDR1 DFQATT and CDR2 SNEGSKA (reference sequence). The V gene lost 5 bases and the J gene lost 3 bases, with 23 bases spanning the gap. The CDR3 protein is CSAREAIGQADKNIQYF. The CDR3 DNA follows: TGCAGTGCTCGGGAAGCGATTGGACAAGCGGACAAAAACATTCAGTACTTC.

The sample holds many counts of this clonotype. The chain recombines TRBV19 with TRBJ2-1; unclear D gene. Germline loops: CDR1 LNHDA, CDR2 SQIVND (reference sequence). This CDR3 has 15 amino acids. Trimming cost V 7 bases and J 0 bases, with 13 bases left between them. CDR3 amino acids: CASKSETTSYNEQFF. DNA for the CDR3: TGTGCCAGTAAATCCGAGACGACCTCCTACAATGAGCAGTTCTTC. The full variable domain, its missing parts supplied by reference TRBV19 and TRBJ2-1, is DGGITQSPKYLFRKEGQNVTLSCEQNLNHDAMYWYRQDPGQGLRLIYYSQIVNDFQKGDIAEGYSVSREKKESFPLTVTSAQKNPTAFYLCASKSETTSYNEQFFGPGTRLTVL.

For this clonotype: This may come from a read error, since a much larger clone is one base off. This chain links TRBV2 with TRBJ2-7, with D maybe TRBD2 (6 bases). The CDR3 spans 13 residues. The germline CDR1 and CDR2 sequences are SNHLY and FYNNEI. The CDR3 sequence: CASSGTHSYGQYF. For the CDR3, the DNA is TGTGCCAGCTCCGGGACTCACTCCTACGGGCAGTACTTC.

This chain links TRBV30 with TRBJ1-2, with D tentatively TRBD1 (5 bases). With 0 bases removed from V and 5 bases from J, the gap between germline ends came to 13 bases. From germline, CDR1 is GTSNPN and CDR2 SVGIG (reference sequence). The length of the CDR3 is 14 residues. The chain's CDR3 is CAWSVGRERYGYTF. The CDR3 nucleotides are TGTGCCTGGAGTGTGGGCAGGGAGAGGTATGGCTACACCTTC. The whole variable domain, filled in from reference TRBV30 and TRBJ1-2, reads SQTIHQWPATLVQPVGSPLSLECTVEGTSNPNLYWYRQAAGRGLQLLFYSVGIGQISSEVPQNLSASRPQDRQFILSSKKLLLSDSGFYLCAWSVGRERYGYTFGSGTRLTVV.

This clonotype was seen only once. V and J are TRBV20-1 and TRBJ1-3; a weak D match, TRBD1 (5 bases). V lost 6 bases to trimming and J lost 2 bases, with 29 bases between them. Germline V gives CDR1 DFQATT, CDR2 SNEGSKA (reference sequence). This CDR3 contains 19 residues. CDR3 amino acids: CSALGLAGGESGAGNTIYF. CDR3 coding DNA: TGCAGTGCCCTAGGACTAGCGGGAGGGGAGTCCGGGGCTGGAAACACCATATATTTT.